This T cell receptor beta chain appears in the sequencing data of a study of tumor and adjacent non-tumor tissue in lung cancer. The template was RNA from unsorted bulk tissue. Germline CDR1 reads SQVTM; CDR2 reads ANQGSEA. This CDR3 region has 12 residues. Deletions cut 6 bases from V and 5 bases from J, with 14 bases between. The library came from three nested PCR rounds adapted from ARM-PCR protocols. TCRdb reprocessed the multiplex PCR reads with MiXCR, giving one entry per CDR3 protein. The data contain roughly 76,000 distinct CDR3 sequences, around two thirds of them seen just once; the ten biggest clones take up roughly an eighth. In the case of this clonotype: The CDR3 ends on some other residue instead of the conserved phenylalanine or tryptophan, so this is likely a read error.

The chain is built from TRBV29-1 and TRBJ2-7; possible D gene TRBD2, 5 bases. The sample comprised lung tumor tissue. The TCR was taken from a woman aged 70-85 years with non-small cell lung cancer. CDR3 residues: CSVTLLEDEQYL. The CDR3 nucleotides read TGCAGCGTCACGTTGCTGGAGGACGAGCAGTACCTC.